What follows are 10 T cell receptor beta chains derived from one specimen sequenced in a study of PD-1 blockade in classical Hodgkin lymphoma. Time point here: cycle 4 day 1 (C4D1), after 6 weeks of nivolumab. The patients all showed relapse after autologous stem cell transplantation, while their brentuximab vedotin exposure varied. Libraries were prepared by immunoSEQ multiplex PCR; TCRdb keeps only in-frame clonotypes and omits some of them. The table has under 60,000 clones, roughly 86% seen once; the top ten hold approximately 6.5%. Sample: peripheral blood mononuclear cells (PBMCs), taken before the fourth cycle of nivolumab. The receptors here all came from a human donor with classical Hodgkin lymphoma.

The J gene is TRBJ2-7, the V gene TRBV19, with unresolved D. V lost 5 bases, J lost 0 bases, and 5 bases lay in between. Germline lookup yields CDR1 LNHDA and CDR2 SQIVND (reference sequence). The CDR3 is 12 residues long. The CDR3 loop is CASSDVSYEQYF. The CDR3 DNA sequence: TGTGCCAGTAGTGACGTCTCCTACGAGCAGTACTTC.

The chain combines TRBV11-2 with TRBJ2-2; TRBD2 agrees at 8 bases. After removal of 0 bases from V and 3 bases from J, the junction contained 6 bases not matched to a gene. The CDR3 runs to 17 residues. Germline lookup yields CDR1 SGHAT and CDR2 FQNNGV. Here the CDR3 DNA reads TGTGCCAGCAGCTTAGATAATCCGGGGGGGTACACCGGGGAGCTGTTTTTT. Translating gives CASSLDNPGGYTGELFF.

The chain recombines TRBV5-1 with TRBJ2-7; 13 bases match TRBD2. The CDR3 covers 17 residues. V lost 3 bases and J lost 0; bases outside the gene matches: 6. From germline, CDR1 is SGHRS and CDR2 YFSETQ. In nucleotides, the CDR3 is TGCGCCAGCAGCTCCGGACTAGCGGGAGTCGGCTCCTACGAGCAGTACTTC. Its translation: CASSSGLAGVGSYEQYF.

Only a few counts were recorded for this clone. J is TRBJ2-3 and V is TRBV19; 7 bases are a match to TRBD1. After removal of 6 bases from V and 6 bases from J, the junction contained 6 bases not matched to a gene. The length of the CDR3 is 13 residues. CDR1 is LNHDA and CDR2 is SQIVND in the germline V gene (reference sequence). The CDR3 protein is CASRLTGPDTQYF. CDR3 nucleotides: TGTGCCAGTAGATTGACAGGGCCCGATACGCAGTATTTT. The entire variable domain, with the rest obtained from reference TRBV19 and TRBJ2-3, is as follows: DGGITQSPKYLFRKEGQNVTLSCEQNLNHDAMYWYRQDPGQGLRLIYYSQIVNDFQKGDIAEGYSVSREKKESFPLTVTSAQKNPTAFYLCASRLTGPDTQYFGPGTRLTVL.

This chain links TRBV9 with TRBJ2-3; 8 bases match TRBD1. Germline CDR1 and CDR2: SGDLS and YYNGEE. The junction had 11 bases not matched to a gene; V was cut back by 4 bases and J by 4 bases. The CDR3 has 16 residues. The CDR3 loop is CASSSSRTGKADTQYF. The DNA for the CDR3 is TGTGCCAGCAGCTCCAGTAGGACAGGGAAAGCAGATACGCAGTATTTT.

V gene TRBV27 combines with J gene TRBJ2-6, with no clear D. Trimming stripped 1 base from V and 1 base from J, with 5 bases between. The CDR3 has 15 amino acids. Germline CDR1 reads MNHEY; CDR2 reads SMNVEV (reference sequence). DNA for the CDR3: TGTGCCAGCAGTTTATTTGGGTCTGGGGCCAACGTCCTGACTTTC. Its translation: CASSLFGSGANVLTF.

The rearrangement uses TRBV5-6 and TRBJ2-4, with a possible D match to TRBD1 (6 bases). In germline, CDR1 is SGHDT, CDR2 YYEEEE. The CDR3 covers 13 residues. The V and J ends lost 4 bases and 8 bases respectively, with 13 bases between them. The DNA for the CDR3 is TGTGCCAGCAGCATCACAGGGTTAGACATTCAGTACTTC. Translating it yields CASSITGLDIQYF.

The J gene is TRBJ1-2, the V gene TRBV5-6; D is uncertain. Germline CDR1 and CDR2: SGHDT and YYEEEE. CDR3 length equals 14 residues. The germline V and J ends were trimmed by 5 bases and 2 bases, with 13 bases remaining between them. CDR3 in amino acids: CASRGARHNYGYTF. The DNA of the CDR3 is TGTGCCAGCAGGGGAGCCCGTCACAACTATGGCTACACCTTC.

The chain joins TRBV5-8 to TRBJ2-3; 8 nucleotides align to TRBD2. Trimming took 2 bases from V and 0 from J; bases not matched to a gene: 5. This CDR3 spans 16 amino acids. CDR1 SGHTS and CDR2 YDEGEE come from the germline V gene. The CDR3 DNA follows: TGTGCCAGCAGCTTCCGGGGGGGCTTTAGCACAGATACGCAGTATTTT. It specifies CASSFRGGFSTDTQYF.

The chain has TRBV4-1 and TRBJ2-1; D could derive from TRBD1 or TRBD2 (5 bases each). Germline lookup yields CDR1 MGHRA and CDR2 YSYEKL. Deletions cut 3 bases from V and 4 bases from J, with 19 bases between. The CDR3 is made up of 17 amino acids. CDR3 bases: TGCGCCAGCAGCCATGACCGTTCCGAGGGGTTTTACAATGAGCAGTTCTTC. This gives the protein CASSHDRSEGFYNEQFF.